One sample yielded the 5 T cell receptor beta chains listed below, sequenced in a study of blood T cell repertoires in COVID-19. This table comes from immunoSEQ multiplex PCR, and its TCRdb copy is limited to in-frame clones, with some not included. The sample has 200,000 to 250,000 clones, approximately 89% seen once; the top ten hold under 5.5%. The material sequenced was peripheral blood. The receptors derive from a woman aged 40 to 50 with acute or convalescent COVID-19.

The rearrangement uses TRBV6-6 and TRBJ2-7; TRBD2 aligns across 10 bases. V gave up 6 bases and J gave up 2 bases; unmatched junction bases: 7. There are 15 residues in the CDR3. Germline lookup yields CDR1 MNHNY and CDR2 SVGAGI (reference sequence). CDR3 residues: CASSLGLAAAYEQYV. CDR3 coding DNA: TGTGCCAGCAGCCTAGGACTAGCGGCTGCCTACGAGCAGTACGTC.

The CDR3 nucleotides read TGTGCCAGCAGCCAAGGTTCCGGGGGGGCCTGGGAGACCCAGTACTTC. It translates to CASSQGSGGAWETQYF. This chain uses TRBV3-1 (or the pseudogene TRBV3-2) with TRBJ2-5; 8 nucleotides match TRBD2. Germline V gene sequence: CDR1 LGHDT, CDR2 YNNKEL (reference sequence). The length of the CDR3 is 16 residues. V gave up 1 base and J gave up 5 bases; unmatched junction bases: 9.

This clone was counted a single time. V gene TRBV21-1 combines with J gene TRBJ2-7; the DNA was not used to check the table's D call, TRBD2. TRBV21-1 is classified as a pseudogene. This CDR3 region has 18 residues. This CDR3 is CASSKNHSTSGFSYEQYV. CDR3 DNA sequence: TGTGCCAGCAGCAAAAACCATTCGACTAGCGGGTTTTCCTACGAGCAGTACGTC.

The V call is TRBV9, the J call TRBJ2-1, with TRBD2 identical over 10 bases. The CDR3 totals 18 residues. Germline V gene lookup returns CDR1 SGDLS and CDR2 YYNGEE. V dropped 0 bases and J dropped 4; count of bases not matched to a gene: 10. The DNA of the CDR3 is TGTGCCAGCAGCGTAGCCCCTAGCGGGGGCCATCGTTACAATGAGCAGTTCTTC. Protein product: CASSVAPSGGHRYNEQFF.

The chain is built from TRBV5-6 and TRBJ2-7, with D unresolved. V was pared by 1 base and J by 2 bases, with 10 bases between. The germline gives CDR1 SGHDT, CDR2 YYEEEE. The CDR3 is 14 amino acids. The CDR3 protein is CASSLSPGAYEQYV. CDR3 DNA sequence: TGTGCCAGCAGCTTGTCGCCAGGTGCCTACGAGCAGTACGTC.